This TCR beta chain was profiled in a study of blood T cells in healthy people across ages. Study background: Researchers report that template switching captured about one barcoded beta molecule per two T cells. Broader study findings: TCR beta diversity per million T cells fell roughly linearly with age. Nothing was known about donor CMV status, and this possibly confounded expanded clonotype changes. Strong correlation was found linking TCR beta diversity to naive T cell percentage.

Remarks on this clonotype: The antigen is unknown.

Primed by a sample-barcoded 5' primer and a J-beta primer mix, a second PCR proceeded for about 6 to 11 cycles. Each CDR3 protein is one row after TCRdb ran MiXCR on the 5' RACE reads. The sample includes 950,000 to 1,200,000 distinct CDR3 sequences, roughly two fifths seen only once; the top ten take around 12%. CDR3 length: 16 amino acids. V was pared by 5 bases and J by 0 bases, with 15 bases between. Looked up from germline, CDR1 is SEHNR and CDR2 is FQNEAQ (reference sequence). The J gene is TRBJ2-3, the V gene TRBV7-9; possible D gene TRBD2, 6 bases. The specimen sequenced was blood. The receptor's source is a man aged 18 to 29 in good health. In DNA, the CDR3 is TGTGCCAGCAGCCGTCGAACGGCGGGGAGCACAGATACGCAGTATTTT. This codes for CASSRRTAGSTDTQYF.